These 22 T cell receptor beta chains originate from one sample sequenced in a study of blood T cell repertoires in COVID-19. The data were produced by immunoSEQ multiplex PCR, yet TCRdb's version contains in-frame clones alone and is incomplete. The sample lists about 86,000 clones; 65% to 80% were seen once. The sample taken for sequencing was peripheral blood. The origin of the receptors is a man between 65 and 85 years old with acute or convalescent COVID-19.

V is TRBV6-6 and J is TRBJ2-1; unclear D gene. Trimming stripped 0 bases from V and 4 bases from J, with 13 bases between. Per germline, CDR1 MNHNY and CDR2 SVGAGI (reference sequence). CDR3 length: 16 amino acids. The CDR3 bases are TGTGCCAGCAGTTACTCCCCGGTAACCCCTTACAATGAGCAGTTCTTC. It specifies CASSYSPVTPYNEQFF.

The J gene is TRBJ1-1, the V gene TRBV18, with D perhaps matching TRBD1 (6 bases). The V and J ends lost 3 bases and 6 bases respectively, with 14 bases between them. Germline lookup yields CDR1 KGHSH and CDR2 LQKENI. This CDR3 has 14 residues. The chain's CDR3 is CASSPITGQSEAFF. The CDR3, as DNA: TGTGCCAGCTCACCCATAACAGGACAGTCTGAAGCTTTCTTT.

This clone was counted between two and nine times. The chain is built from TRBV7-9 and TRBJ1-5; 10 bases line up with TRBD1. The CDR3 is 14 residues long. Germline values: CDR1 SEHNR, CDR2 FQNEAQ (reference sequence). The junction had 4 bases not matched to a gene; V was cut back by 5 bases and J by 6 bases. CDR3 region: CASSPGQGIQPQHF. DNA of the CDR3: TGTGCCAGCAGCCCGGGACAGGGGATTCAGCCCCAGCATTTT.

This clone was seen once. V gene TRBV7-9 combines with J gene TRBJ1-1; D gene unclear. CDR1 SEHNR and CDR2 FQNEAQ come from the germline V gene (reference sequence). Trimming stripped 6 bases from V and 8 bases from J, with 16 bases between. CDR3 length: 13 amino acids. CDR3 nucleotide sequence: TGTGCCAGCAGTCCTGCCCGGGAGGGAGAAGCTTTCTTT. Residues: CASSPAREGEAFF.

V and J are TRBV5-4 and TRBJ2-4, with a weak D call TRBD2 (6 bases). The germline V gene encodes CDR1 SGHNT and CDR2 YYREEE (reference sequence). V was cut by 0 bases and J by 2 bases, with 18 bases left in between. This CDR3 is 18 amino acids long. CDR3 protein: CASSLVGGVLFTKNIQYF. CDR3 DNA: TGTGCCAGCAGCTTGGTCGGGGGTGTCCTTTTTACCAAAAACATTCAGTACTTC.

This chain uses TRBV3-1 (or the pseudogene TRBV3-2) with TRBJ1-1; maybe TRBD1 (6 bases). Trimming removed 0 bases at V and 3 bases at J, with 14 bases between. CDR1 is LGHDT and CDR2 is YNNKEL in the germline V gene (reference sequence). The CDR3 spans 16 residues. The CDR3 loop reads CASSQDGGRVDTEAFF. The CDR3 region has the DNA TGTGCCAGCAGCCAAGATGGGGGCAGGGTCGACACTGAAGCTTTCTTT.

The V gene is TRBV3-1 (or the pseudogene TRBV3-2), the J gene TRBJ1-1, with 8 bases identical to TRBD1. The V and J ends lost 4 bases and 2 bases, in that order; junction bases with no gene match: 6. The CDR3 sequence is 15 residues long. The germline gives CDR1 LGHDT, CDR2 YNNKEL (reference sequence). This CDR3 is CASSLSQGANTEAFF. The CDR3 coding sequence is TGTGCCAGCAGCCTATCCCAGGGGGCCAACACTGAAGCTTTCTTT.

The chain employs TRBV24-1 and TRBJ1-1; 7 bases map to TRBD1. After removal of 5 bases from V and 1 base from J, the junction contained 6 bases not matched to a gene. CDR3 length: 15 residues. Germline V lookup: CDR1 KGHDR, CDR2 SFDVKD. This chain's CDR3 is CATSATGAPNTEAFF. DNA for the CDR3: TGTGCCACCAGTGCTACAGGGGCCCCGAACACTGAAGCTTTCTTT.

The chain carries TRBV3-1 (or the pseudogene TRBV3-2) and TRBJ2-1, with no clear D. Trimming stripped 1 base from V and 10 bases from J, with 5 bases between. Germline values: CDR1 LGHDT, CDR2 YNNKEL (reference sequence). The CDR3 has 11 residues. The CDR3 sequence: CASSQVGEQFF. Written as DNA, the CDR3 is TGTGCCAGCAGCCAAGTCGGGGAGCAGTTCTTC.

As concerns this clone: The same CDR3 can be traced to other DNA sequences in this sample. This chain uses TRBV5-1 with TRBJ1-2, with D possibly TRBD1 on 5 matching bases. The germline V gene encodes CDR1 SGHRS and CDR2 YFSETQ. With 6 bases removed from V and 10 bases from J, the gap between germline ends came to 19 bases. The CDR3 runs to 13 residues. This chain's CDR3 is CASKGEGPFDYTF. The CDR3, as DNA: TGCGCCAGCAAAGGGGAGGGACCGTTTGACTACACCTTC.

This chain links TRBV19 with TRBJ2-1; D gene ambiguous. The CDR3 is made up of 12 amino acids. The V gene's germline CDR1 is LNHDA and CDR2 SQIVND (reference sequence). The germline V and J ends were trimmed by 1 base and 11 bases, with 9 bases remaining between them. CDR3 DNA: TGTGCCAGTAGTATAGTCAGGAATCAGCAGTTCTTC. This sequence encodes CASSIVRNQQFF.

This chain connects TRBV2 to TRBJ1-3; TRBD1 matches at 9 bases. The V segment lost 5 bases and the J segment 0 bases; nucleotides outside the gene matches: 8. Looked up from germline, CDR1 is SNHLY and CDR2 is FYNNEI. The CDR3 runs to 17 residues. The CDR3 coding sequence is TGTGCCAGCAGTCGGGACAGGGCCCGACCCTCTGGAAACACCATATATTTT. It translates to CASSRDRARPSGNTIYF. Full variable domain (remainder filled in from reference TRBV2 and TRBJ1-3): EPEVTQTPSHQVTQMGQEVILRCVPISNHLYFYWYRQILGQKVEFLVSFYNNEISEKSEIFDDQFSVERPDGSNFTLKIRSTKLEDSAMYFCASSRDRARPSGNTIYFGEGSWLTVV.

This rearrangement joins TRBV4-1 to TRBJ1-5, with a weak D call TRBD1 (5 bases). CDR3 size: 16 residues. Looked up from germline, CDR1 is MGHRA and CDR2 is YSYEKL. The V end was cut by 0 bases, the J end by 4 bases, with 13 bases between. CDR3 DNA: TGCGCCAGCAGCCAAGAGGGGGGACGGCTGAATCAGCCCCAGCATTTT. Encoded protein: CASSQEGGRLNQPQHF.

This clone was seen a few times. The V gene is TRBV7-8, the J gene TRBJ2-1; 7 positions agree with TRBD2. V gave up 3 bases and J gave up 1 base; unmatched junction bases: 3. Per germline, CDR1 SGHVS and CDR2 FQNEAQ. This CDR3 spans 15 amino acids. CDR3 bases: TGTGCCAGCAGCTTGGGACTAAGTTCCTACAATGAGCAGTTCTTC. Translating gives CASSLGLSSYNEQFF.

CDR3 coding DNA: TGTGCCAGCAGCTCCCCGAGCTCCTACAATGAGCAGTTCTTC. It translates to CASSSPSSYNEQFF. The chain employs TRBV7-8 and TRBJ2-1; D is unresolved. Per germline, CDR1 SGHVS and CDR2 FQNEAQ. The CDR3 sequence is 14 residues long. Trimming pared 4 bases from V and 0 bases from J, leaving 7 bases between.

This clone was detected a few times. The rearrangement joins TRBV5-4 to TRBJ1-6; D may be TRBD1 (5 bases). The length of the CDR3 is 13 residues. Trimming removed 4 bases at V and 9 bases at J, with 11 bases between. The germline V gene has CDR1 SGHNT and CDR2 YYREEE (reference sequence). Written as DNA, the CDR3 is TGTGCCAGCAGCCCAACGGGGGGTTCACCCCTCCACTTT. Amino acid sequence: CASSPTGGSPLHF. Using reference TRBV5-4 and TRBJ1-6 for the parts outside the CDR3, the full variable domain is ETGVTQSPTHLIKTRGQQVTLRCSSQSGHNTVSWYQQALGQGPQFIFQYYREEENGRGNFPPRFSGLQFPNYSSELNVNALELDDSALYLCASSPTGGSPLHFGNGTRLTVT.

The V and J genes are TRBV28 and TRBJ2-3, with D possibly TRBD1 on 5 matching bases. The length of the CDR3 is 15 residues. Between the trimmed V and J ends, which lost 2 bases and 4 bases, there was a span of 13 bases. The germline CDR1 and CDR2 sequences are MDHEN and SYDVKM. The CDR3 protein is CASSLGVVRADTQYF. For the CDR3, the DNA is TGTGCCAGCAGTTTAGGGGTAGTCAGGGCAGATACGCAGTATTTT.

The gene calls are TRBV7-9 and TRBJ1-3, with TRBD1 matching 9 bases. V trimming: 0 bases; J trimming: 0 bases; junction bases outside the gene matches: 3. CDR1 is SEHNR and CDR2 is FQNEAQ in the germline V gene (reference sequence). This CDR3 has 17 amino acids. This chain's CDR3 is CASSLAGTGLSGNTIYF. DNA of the CDR3: TGTGCCAGCAGCTTAGCTGGGACAGGGCTCTCTGGAAACACCATATATTTT.

In its sample, this clone was seen a few times. The chain carries TRBV5-4 and TRBJ1-6; D may be TRBD1 (6 bases). Trimming shortened V by 0 bases and J by 7 bases, and 8 bases separated the two germline ends. Germline V gene sequence: CDR1 SGHNT, CDR2 YYREEE (reference sequence). The CDR3 runs 14 residues. CDR3 sequence reads: CASSLEQGNSPLHF. The CDR3, as DNA: TGTGCCAGCAGCTTGGAACAGGGAAATTCACCCCTCCACTTT.

This clone was counted between two and nine times. The genes are TRBV6-5 and TRBJ2-5; D is ambiguous. The CDR3 loop spans 11 amino acids. The V gene's germline CDR1 is MNHEY and CDR2 SVGAGI. V lost 4 bases and J 5 bases, leaving 5 bases between the germline ends. The chain's CDR3 is CASSSEETQYF. The CDR3 DNA is TGTGCCAGCAGTTCCGAGGAGACCCAGTACTTC.

In DNA form, the CDR3 reads TGCGCCAGCAGCCAAATTGGGACAGCCGGCTACACCTTC. Its protein is CASSQIGTAGYTF. This sequence joins TRBV4-1 and TRBJ1-2; 7 nucleotides agree with TRBD1. The trim removed 2 bases at V and 8 bases at J, leaving 5 bases unmatched. The CDR3 sequence is 13 residues long. Germline CDR1 reads MGHRA; CDR2 reads YSYEKL.

The chain has TRBV5-1 and TRBJ1-1, with no clear D. V was clipped by 0 bases and J by 1 base, with 7 bases between them. The germline V gene has CDR1 SGHRS and CDR2 YFSETQ. The CDR3 covers 14 residues. CDR3 sequence (DNA): TGCGCCAGCAGCTTGGGACAAAGGAACACTGAAGCTTTCTTT. The encoded protein is CASSLGQRNTEAFF.